Listed below are T cell receptor beta chains from one sample, sequenced in a study of shared clonotypes between healthy human individuals. Using immunoSEQ multiplex PCR, the repertoire was profiled, and TCRdb retains in-frame clones only, with some absent. In the table there are 2 million to 2.5 million clones, less than 95% of which are singletons. Material for sequencing was naive CD4+ T cells from PBMCs. These receptor sequences come from a man in his late teens or twenties in good health. Some clones in this sample may be carry-over from other donors' samples. Both conserved end residues are part of each CDR3. D genes are given only for firm matches. A clone size is listed for some rows: how often the clone was seen (once, few, many), or a class if it is expanded.

>.|.|TRBV28|TRBJ1-2
TGTGCCAGCAGTTTATTGGATCTTGGCTACACCTTC
CASSLLDLGYTF
>.|.|TRBV19|TRBJ2-3
TGTGCCAGTAGTATATGGGGCACAGATACGCAGTATTTT
CASSIWGTDTQYF
>.|.|TRBV28|TRBJ1-4
TGTGCCACCTGCCTCCGGGACGGATCGAATGAAAAACTGTTTTTT
CATCLRDGSNEKLFF
>.|.|TRBV28|TRBJ1-4
TGTGCCAGCAGTTCCCCGACCACAGGGAGGCGCGAAAAACTGTTTTTT
CASSSPTTGRREKLFF
>TRBD2|.|TRBV19|TRBJ2-1
TGTGCCAGTAGTATATTTACTAGCGGGACCTGGGATGAGCAGTTCTTC
CASSIFTSGTWDEQFF
>TRBD1|.|TRBV7-2|TRBJ2-7
TGTGCCAGCAGCCTCCTGGGACAGACCTACGAGCAGTACTTC
CASSLLGQTYEQYF
>.|.|TRBV27|TRBJ2-5
TGTGCCAGCAGTCCCCCGGAGACCCAGTACTTC
CASSPPETQYF
>.|once|TRBV5-1|TRBJ2-5
TGCGCCAGCAGCTTGGGGATACAAGCATGGGAGACCCAGTACTTC
CASSLGIQAWETQYF
>TRBD1|.|TRBV11-1|TRBJ1-1
TGTGCCAGCAGTTTCGGGGACAGGGTTTACAACACTGAAGCTTTCTTT
CASSFGDRVYNTEAFF
>.|once|TRBV7-4|TRBJ2-7
TGTGCCAGCAGCTTCACACCGGACGAGCAGTACTTC
CASSFTPDEQYF
>TRBD1|.|TRBV7-6|TRBJ2-2
TGTGCCAGCAGCTCTTGGACAGGGGACACCGGGGAGCTGTTTTTT
CASSSWTGDTGELFF
>TRBD1|.|TRBV6-6|TRBJ1-3
TGTGCCAGCAGTTACTCGGACAGGGAATCAAACACCATATATTTT
CASSYSDRESNTIYF
>.|.|TRBV29-1|TRBJ1-1
TGCAGCGTTGGCAGCGTGAACACTGAAGCTTTCTTT
CSVGSVNTEAFF
>.|.|TRBV19|TRBJ2-5
TGTGCCAGTAGTACTCCAGGGGGGCGAGAGACCCAGTACTTC
CASSTPGGRETQYF
>.|once|TRBV21-1|TRBJ2-7
TGTGCCAGCAGCAATAAGGACAAGGACGAGCAGTACTTC
CASSNKDKDEQYF
>TRBD1|.|TRBV6-5|TRBJ2-7
TGTGCCAGCAGACTATTCACAGGGGGCGCTTACGAGCAGTACTTC
CASRLFTGGAYEQYF
>TRBD2|.|TRBV7-8|TRBJ2-7
TGTGCCAGCAGCTCAGGGACTAGCGGGAACTACGAGCAGTACTTC
CASSSGTSGNYEQYF
>TRBD2|.|TRBV29-1|TRBJ2-2
TGCAGCGCCGCCGCCGGTGGGCTAGCGGGAGGGTACACCGGGGAGCTGTTTTTT
CSAAAGGLAGGYTGELFF
>.|.|TRBV28|TRBJ1-5
TGTGCCAGCAGTTACCTTCCCCAGCCCCAGCATTTT
CASSYLPQPQHF
>TRBD1|.|TRBV10-3|TRBJ1-5
TGTGCCATCAGTGAGCCGGGACAGAATCAGCCCCAGCATTTT
CAISEPGQNQPQHF